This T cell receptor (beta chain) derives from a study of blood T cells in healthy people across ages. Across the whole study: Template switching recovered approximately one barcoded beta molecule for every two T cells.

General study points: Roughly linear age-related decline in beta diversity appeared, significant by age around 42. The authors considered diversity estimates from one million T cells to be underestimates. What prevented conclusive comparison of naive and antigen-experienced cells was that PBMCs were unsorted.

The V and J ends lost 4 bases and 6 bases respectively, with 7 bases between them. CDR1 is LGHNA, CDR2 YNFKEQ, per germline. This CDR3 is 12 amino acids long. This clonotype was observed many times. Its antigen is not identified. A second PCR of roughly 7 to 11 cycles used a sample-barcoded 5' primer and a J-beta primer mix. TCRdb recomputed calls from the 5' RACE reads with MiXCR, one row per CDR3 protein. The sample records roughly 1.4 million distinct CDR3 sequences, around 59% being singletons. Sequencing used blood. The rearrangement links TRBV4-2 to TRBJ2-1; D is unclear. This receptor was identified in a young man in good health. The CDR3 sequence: CASSRALNEQFF. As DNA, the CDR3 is TGTGCCAGCAGCCGGGCACTCAATGAGCAGTTCTTC.